Listed here are 27 T cell receptor beta chains from one sample, sequenced in a study of T cell repertoires in cytomegalovirus infection. One entry per CDR3 protein, called by TCRdb with MiXCR from the reads. The profile covers around 440,000 distinct CDR3 sequences, with around 11% appearing a single time and 10% to 13% taken by the ten largest. The sample was PBMCs. The receptors were gathered from a human donor in good health (CMV status not recorded). Some clones in this sample may be carry-over from other donors' samples.

The sample holds a few counts of this clonotype. This chain connects TRBV19 to TRBJ1-1, with TRBD1 matching over 7 bases. The V and J ends lost 7 bases and 3 bases, in that order; junction bases with no gene match: 8. CDR3 length equals 14 residues. The germline V gene encodes CDR1 LNHDA and CDR2 SQIVND (reference sequence). CDR3 loop: CASIPTGPYTEAFF. The CDR3 coding sequence is TGTGCCAGTATCCCGACAGGGCCGTACACTGAAGCTTTCTTT.

In this sample, this clonotype turned up many times. The J gene is TRBJ1-1, the V gene TRBV11-2, with D perhaps TRBD1 (5 bases). Trimming shortened V by 6 bases and J by 1 base, and 9 bases separated the two germline ends. This CDR3 region has 13 residues. CDR1 and CDR2 (germline): SGHAT, FQNNGV. The CDR3 sequence: CASRGQANTEAFF. CDR3 coding DNA: TGTGCCAGCAGGGGGCAAGCGAACACTGAAGCTTTCTTT.

This clonotype was recorded many times. This chain uses TRBV7-2 with TRBJ1-4; TRBD1 might be the D (5 bases). CDR3 length: 18 residues. The V end lost 1 base, the J end lost 0 bases, and 15 bases lay between the germline ends. Germline CDR1 and CDR2: SGHTA and FQGNSA. The CDR3 reads CASSLGGSTRATNEKLFF. CDR3 bases: TGTGCCAGCAGCTTAGGGGGCTCCACACGGGCAACTAATGAAAAACTGTTTTTT.

The rearrangement joins TRBV2 to TRBJ1-2; D is undetermined. This CDR3 spans 10 amino acids. Between the trimmed V and J ends, which lost 7 bases and 8 bases, there was a span of 8 bases. Germline loops: CDR1 SNHLY, CDR2 FYNNEI. As DNA, the CDR3 is TGTGCCAGCATGAGTTGGGGCTACACCTTC. This codes for CASMSWGYTF.

The chain has TRBV14 and TRBJ2-7, with a tentative D call TRBD1 (5 bases). V was shortened by 1 base and J by 2 bases, with 18 bases between the two germline ends. The germline gives CDR1 SGHDN, CDR2 FVKESK. This CDR3 region has 17 residues. CDR3 in amino acids: CASSQGPGQGTTYEQYF. DNA of the CDR3: TGTGCCAGCAGCCAAGGACCGGGCCAGGGAACAACCTACGAGCAGTACTTC.

This clonotype has ten or more counts. The chain carries TRBV23-1 and TRBJ1-5; no firm D call. TRBV23-1 is given ORF status, its function remaining uncertain. Trimming shortened V by 1 base and J by 6 bases, and 16 bases separated the two germline ends. This CDR3 is built from 16 residues. CDR3 nucleotides: TGCGCCAGCAGTCAATATTGGTGTACGTTCGCTCAGCCCCAGCATTTT. It yields the protein CASSQYWCTFAQPQHF.

There are many counts of this clonotype. This chain joins TRBV7-9 and TRBJ2-7; possibly TRBD1 for D (6 bases). Germline-derived CDR1 and CDR2 are SEHNR and FQNEAQ (reference sequence). The CDR3 is made up of 14 amino acids. The V and J ends lost 2 bases and 6 bases respectively, with 14 bases between them. The CDR3 loop is CASSLQGQSSEQYF. The CDR3 DNA sequence: TGTGCCAGCAGCTTACAGGGGCAGTCTTCCGAGCAGTACTTC.

This clonotype has a handful of counts. The V call is TRBV12-3 or TRBV12-4, the J call TRBJ1-1, with a possible D match to TRBD1 (5 bases). Trimming cost V 6 bases and J 7 bases, with 15 bases left between them. This CDR3 comprises 13 residues. DNA for the CDR3: TGTGCCAGCAGCCCCCGGGAGAGGGGTGAAGCTTTCTTT. Translation gives CASSPRERGEAFF.

This clonotype has ten or more counts. The rearrangement links TRBV7-9 to TRBJ2-1, with 8 bases fitting TRBD1. The ends lost 3 bases at V and 7 bases at J; junction bases unmatched: 26. This CDR3 is built from 21 residues. Germline loops: CDR1 SEHNR, CDR2 FQNEAQ (reference sequence). The CDR3: CASSFPTGGEGGDYIGNEQFF. CDR3 coding DNA: TGTGCCAGCAGCTTCCCAACAGGGGGTGAGGGCGGTGACTACATCGGGAATGAGCAGTTCTTC.

This clonotype was counted at least ten times. The chain carries TRBV28 and TRBJ2-1, with 9 bases lining up with TRBD2. The V segment lost 5 bases and the J segment 9 bases; nucleotides outside the gene matches: 20. The CDR3 runs to 18 residues. Per germline, CDR1 MDHEN and CDR2 SYDVKM. The CDR3 sequence: CASSNWDLAGFGLGEQFF. The CDR3 coding sequence is TGTGCCAGCAGTAACTGGGATCTAGCGGGATTTGGGTTAGGTGAGCAGTTCTTC.

The sample holds many counts of this clonotype. The chain recombines TRBV27 with TRBJ2-5, with 11 bases lining up with TRBD2. The CDR3 sequence is 22 residues long. CDR1 and CDR2 from the germline V gene are MNHEY and SMNVEV (reference sequence). V shed 2 bases and J 6 bases; nucleotides not matched to a gene: 26. The CDR3 region is CASSLLLAGGGSSASQIQTQYF. CDR3 DNA sequence: TGTGCCAGCAGTTTACTTCTAGCGGGAGGAGGTTCTAGCGCTAGCCAGATCCAGACCCAGTACTTC.

The CDR3 DNA sequence: TGTGCCAGCAGCCTCCAGGGACAGGAAAAACTGTTTTTT. Translation gives CASSLQGQEKLFF. V is TRBV14 and J is TRBJ1-4; 7 positions agree with TRBD1. Losses at the gene ends were 4 bases for V and 8 bases for J; bases not matched to a gene: 4. The V gene's germline CDR1 is SGHDN and CDR2 FVKESK. The CDR3 totals 13 residues.

This clonotype was picked up many times. V and J are TRBV7-9 and TRBJ2-5; 8 bases align to TRBD1. The length of the CDR3 is 20 residues. The V gene end was trimmed by 0 bases and the J gene end by 1 base; junction bases not matched to a gene: 16. CDR1 and CDR2 from the germline V gene are SEHNR and FQNEAQ (reference sequence). The CDR3 region has the DNA TGTGCCAGCAGCTTAGCGCTTACAACAGGGGGATCTCTAAGCCAAGAGACCCAGTACTTC. Its protein is CASSLALTTGGSLSQETQYF.

This clonotype was seen at least ten times. The chain joins TRBV10-3 to TRBJ2-3; maybe TRBD1 (6 bases). The CDR3 has 12 amino acids. Trimming took off 6 bases at V and 4 bases at J, with 8 bases between the two ends. Germline CDR1 is ENHRY and CDR2 is SYGVKD. The CDR3 DNA reads as TGTGCCATCAGCAGGGGTTCAGATACGCAGTATTTT. Translation: CAISRGSDTQYF.

This clonotype was recorded at least ten times. The V call is TRBV12-3 or TRBV12-4, the J call TRBJ1-5; tentatively, D is TRBD1 (5 bases). The CDR3 runs to 13 residues. V gave up 7 bases and J gave up 9 bases, with 16 bases separating them. The CDR3 spells CASTAAGQRPQHF. The CDR3 coding sequence is TGTGCCAGCACCGCTGCCGGACAACGGCCCCAGCATTTT.

This clonotype has ten or more counts. CDR3 in amino acids: CASRAGRYEQYF. The CDR3, as DNA: TGTGCCAGCAGAGCCGGGAGATACGAGCAGTACTTC. The chain recombines TRBV2 with TRBJ2-7; possible D gene TRBD2, 6 bases. Per the germline V gene, CDR1 is SNHLY and CDR2 is FYNNEI. Trimming left V 6 bases short and J 4 bases short, with 10 bases between. The CDR3 totals 12 residues.

This clonotype was seen more than once but under ten times. The V gene is TRBV6-2 or TRBV6-3, the J gene TRBJ2-2, with D hard to call. Trimming left V 0 bases short and J 0 bases short, with 11 bases between. The CDR3 is 17 amino acids. In germline, CDR1 is MNHEY, CDR2 SVGEGT. The CDR3 region has the DNA TGTGCCAGCAGTTACTCGGAGACCCTTGCGAACACCGGGGAGCTGTTTTTT. It translates to CASSYSETLANTGELFF.

The table lists this clonotype with many counts. The chain recombines TRBV28 with TRBJ2-3; the match to TRBD2 covers 8 bases. The CDR3 is 15 residues long. Unmatched junction bases numbered 7, after V lost 8 bases and J lost 0 bases. CDR1 is MDHEN, CDR2 SYDVKM, per germline. The CDR3 bases are TGTGCCAGCTCCGTTGTAGCGGGAAGCACAGATACGCAGTATTTT. Protein sequence: CASSVVAGSTDTQYF.

This clonotype was found many times. The chain couples TRBV23-1 to TRBJ2-7, with 8 bases aligning to TRBD1. TRBV23-1 qualifies as an ORF whose function is uncertain. There are 16 residues in the CDR3. J lost 0 bases, V lost 2 bases, and 6 bases had no gene match. The chain's CDR3 is CASSQPRTGSSYEQYF. CDR3 DNA sequence: TGCGCCAGCAGTCAACCGCGGACAGGGAGCTCCTACGAGCAGTACTTC.

The chain uses TRBV12-3 or TRBV12-4 and TRBJ1-2, with TRBD1 matching over 7 bases. The CDR3 is 16 amino acids. V trimming: 6 bases; J trimming: 0 bases; junction bases outside the gene matches: 10. The CDR3, as DNA: TGTGCCAGCAGCGCCGGGACAGAATATTCTAACTATGGCTACACCTTC. It encodes CASSAGTEYSNYGYTF.

This clonotype was counted at least ten times. The CDR3, as DNA: TGCGCCAGCAGCCAAGAATCAGGGACGTCCTACGAGCAGTACTTC. Translating gives CASSQESGTSYEQYF. V gene TRBV4-1 combines with J gene TRBJ2-7; D is possibly TRBD1 or TRBD2 (5 bases each). Germline values: CDR1 MGHRA, CDR2 YSYEKL. The CDR3 totals 15 residues. V was cut by 0 bases and J by 1 base, with 10 bases left in between.

This clonotype was seen many times. V usage is TRBV4-2 and J usage is TRBJ2-7, with 8 bases identical to TRBD2. The CDR3 is made up of 15 amino acids. J lost 7 bases, V lost 2 bases, and 10 bases had no gene match. Germline CDR1 is LGHNA and CDR2 is YNFKEQ. The CDR3 protein is CASSQTGTRSGEQYF. In DNA, the CDR3 is TGTGCCAGCAGCCAAACCGGGACTAGGTCAGGAGAGCAGTACTTC.

This clonotype has at least ten counts. The chain couples TRBV5-1 to TRBJ2-1, with D tentatively TRBD2 (5 bases). Germline V gene sequence: CDR1 SGHRS, CDR2 YFSETQ. Trimming stripped 5 bases from V and 1 base from J, with 13 bases between. CDR3 length: 15 amino acids. The CDR3 nucleotides are TGCGCCAGCAGTCCTAGCATGGGGTCCTACAATGAGCAGTTCTTC. Protein: CASSPSMGSYNEQFF.

This clonotype has just a few counts. J is TRBJ1-1 and V is TRBV11-1, with 8 nucleotides matching TRBD1. The germline CDR1 and CDR2 sequences are SGHAT and FQDESV (reference sequence). The V segment lost 1 base and the J segment 6 bases; nucleotides outside the gene matches: 7. The CDR3 has 15 amino acids. CDR3 protein: CASSLVLQGAPEAFF. The CDR3 nucleotides read TGTGCCAGCAGCTTAGTTCTCCAGGGGGCGCCTGAAGCTTTCTTT.

Comment on this clonotype: Possible read error: a much larger clone is one base away. The chain carries TRBV6-5 and TRBJ1-1; a possible D gene is TRBD1 (5 bases). The CDR3 runs to 11 residues. CDR1 is MNHEY and CDR2 is SVGAGI in the germline V gene. CDR3 DNA: TGTGCCAGCAGCCGGGGCGTTGAATCTTTCTTT. This encodes CASSRGVESFF.

This clonotype was detected ten times or more. The chain combines TRBV2 with TRBJ2-7; a weak D match, TRBD2 (5 bases). This CDR3 is built from 14 residues. The germline V and J ends were trimmed by 4 bases and 0 bases, with 10 bases remaining between them. Germline CDR1 reads SNHLY; CDR2 reads FYNNEI. CDR3 bases: TGTGCCAGCAGTGTGGACTGGAGCTCCTACGAGCAGTACTTC. It codes for CASSVDWSSYEQYF.

In this sample, this clonotype turned up many times. V is TRBV19 and J is TRBJ2-1; 9 positions agree with TRBD1. This CDR3 contains 14 residues. Germline V lookup: CDR1 LNHDA, CDR2 SQIVND (reference sequence). This chain's CDR3 is CATQDYRGLNEQFF. In DNA form, the CDR3 reads TGTGCGACCCAAGATTACAGGGGGCTAAATGAGCAGTTCTTC. Combining the CDR3 with reference TRBV19 and TRBJ2-1 gives the whole variable domain DGGITQSPKYLFRKEGQNVTLSCEQNLNHDAMYWYRQDPGQGLRLIYYSQIVNDFQKGDIAEGYSVSREKKESFPLTVTSAQKNPTAFYLCATQDYRGLNEQFFGPGTRLTVL.